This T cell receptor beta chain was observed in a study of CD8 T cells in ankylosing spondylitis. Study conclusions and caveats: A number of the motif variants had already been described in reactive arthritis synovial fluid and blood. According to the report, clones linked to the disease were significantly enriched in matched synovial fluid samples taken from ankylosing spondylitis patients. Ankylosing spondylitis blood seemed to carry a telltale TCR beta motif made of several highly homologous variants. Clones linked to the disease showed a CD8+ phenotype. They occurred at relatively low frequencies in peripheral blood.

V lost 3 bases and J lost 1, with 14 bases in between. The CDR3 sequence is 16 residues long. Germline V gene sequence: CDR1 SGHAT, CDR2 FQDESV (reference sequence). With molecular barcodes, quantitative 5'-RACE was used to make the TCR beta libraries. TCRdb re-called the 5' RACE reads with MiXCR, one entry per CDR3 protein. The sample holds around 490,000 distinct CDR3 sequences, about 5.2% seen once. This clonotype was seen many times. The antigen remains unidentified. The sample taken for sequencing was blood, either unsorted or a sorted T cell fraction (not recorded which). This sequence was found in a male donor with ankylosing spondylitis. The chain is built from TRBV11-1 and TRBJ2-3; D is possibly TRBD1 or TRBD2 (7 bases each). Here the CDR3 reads CASSFRGGRGTDTQYF. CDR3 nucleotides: TGTGCCAGCAGCTTCAGGGGGGGCCGAGGCACAGATACGCAGTATTTT.